The T cell receptor beta chain described here comes from a study of shared clonotypes between healthy human individuals. Study findings and constraints: The researchers took only blood, and tissue repertoires probably look different. The naive CD4 repertoires of several donors were compared, and approximately 4.7% of clonotypes were shared.

Replicate PCRs from sorted subsets contained around 200 ng DNA, which is around 30,000 T cell genomes. Clones were sequenced by immunoSEQ multiplex PCR, and TCRdb holds only the in-frame ones, with some missing. The sample shows roughly 600,000 clones, 98% of them seen only once. Concerning this clone: Its target is not known.

This CDR3 region has 13 residues. Germline V lookup: CDR1 SGHNT, CDR2 YENEEA. Unmatched junction bases numbered 4, after V lost 4 bases and J lost 7 bases. Naive CD8 cells were CD45RO-negative, positively selected for CCR7, excluding terminally differentiated effector memory CD45RA+ cells. This chain uses TRBV11-3 with TRBJ1-1, with 9 bases aligning to TRBD1. Specimen: naive CD8+ T cells sorted from blood. The sequence derives from a man aged 25-45 years in good health. As DNA, the CDR3 is TGTGCCAGCAGCTCACAGGGGGCAGGTGAAGCTTTCTTT. Protein: CASSSQGAGEAFF.